These 19 T cell receptor beta chains came from one sample sequenced in a study of T cell responses to AZD1222 COVID-19 vaccine. The method was immunoSEQ multiplex PCR; TCRdb's version includes in-frame clones alone and lacks a portion of them. Of roughly 200,000 clones in the sample, about 95% were seen once. The sample was peripheral blood, taken 28 days after the second dose of the MenACWY control vaccine. The receptors here all came from an adult who received the MenACWY meningococcal vaccine as a control.

This chain joins TRBV28 and TRBJ2-2; D call uncertain. Trimming stripped 7 bases from V and 1 base from J, with 4 bases between. From germline, CDR1 is MDHEN and CDR2 SYDVKM. This CDR3 is 12 amino acids long. The CDR3 is CASNRNTGELFF. In DNA form, the CDR3 reads TGTGCCAGCAACCGGAACACCGGGGAGCTGTTTTTT.

The CDR3 region is CASSWVGGLHNQPQHF. The CDR3 coding sequence is TGTGCCAGCAGTTGGGTGGGGGGATTGCACAATCAGCCCCAGCATTTT. The chain joins TRBV28 to TRBJ1-5; weak D call: TRBD1 (5 bases). The length of the CDR3 is 16 residues. Germline loops: CDR1 MDHEN, CDR2 SYDVKM. Trimming left V 4 bases short and J 3 bases short, with 16 bases between.

For the CDR3, the DNA is TGTGCCAGCGCCAGGGAGTGGGGAGGAAACACCATATATTTT. It specifies CASAREWGGNTIYF. J is TRBJ1-3 and V is TRBV2; maybe TRBD1 (5 bases). The germline V and J ends were trimmed by 8 bases and 4 bases, with 15 bases remaining between them. CDR1 and CDR2 (germline): SNHLY, FYNNEI. The CDR3 loop spans 14 amino acids.

This chain connects TRBV10-3 to TRBJ2-7, with D maybe TRBD1 (6 bases). This CDR3 comprises 14 residues. The germline gives CDR1 ENHRY, CDR2 SYGVKD. Trimming removed 4 bases from V and 4 bases from J, with 14 bases in between. The CDR3: CAISGTDRKYEQYF. CDR3 DNA: TGTGCCATCAGTGGCACGGACAGAAAATACGAGCAGTACTTC.

The chain combines TRBV6-6 with TRBJ2-2; a possible D gene is TRBD2 (6 bases). Deletions cut 5 bases from V and 0 bases from J, with 13 bases between. Germline-derived CDR1 and CDR2 are MNHNY and SVGAGI (reference sequence). This CDR3 contains 16 residues. The CDR3 nucleotides read TGTGCCAGCAGTCCCCGGGACTTTCCGAACACCGGGGAGCTGTTTTTT. Translating it yields CASSPRDFPNTGELFF.

The genes are TRBV28 and TRBJ2-1; TRBD2 aligns across 12 bases. V shed 5 bases and J 4 bases; nucleotides not matched to a gene: 9. Germline V gene lookup returns CDR1 MDHEN and CDR2 SYDVKM. The CDR3 totals 17 residues. This chain's CDR3 is CASSPMGLAGYYNEQFF. DNA of the CDR3: TGTGCCAGCAGTCCAATGGGACTAGCGGGTTATTACAATGAGCAGTTCTTC.

This sequence joins TRBV5-4 and TRBJ2-2; 10 bases map to TRBD2. V lost 1 base and J lost 6; bases outside the gene matches: 6. Germline V lookup: CDR1 SGHNT, CDR2 YYREEE (reference sequence). CDR3 length: 16 amino acids. The CDR3: CASSLRLAGAPGELFF. CDR3 DNA sequence: TGTGCCAGCAGCTTGCGCCTAGCGGGGGCCCCCGGGGAGCTGTTTTTT. Combining the CDR3 with reference TRBV5-4 and TRBJ2-2 gives the whole variable domain ETGVTQSPTHLIKTRGQQVTLRCSSQSGHNTVSWYQQALGQGPQFIFQYYREEENGRGNFPPRFSGLQFPNYSSELNVNALELDDSALYLCASSLRLAGAPGELFFGEGSRLTVL.

The chain couples TRBV4-2 to TRBJ1-2, with D perhaps TRBD1 (5 bases). Between the trimmed V and J ends, which lost 0 bases and 7 bases, there was a span of 12 bases. Germline lookup yields CDR1 LGHNA and CDR2 YNFKEQ. The CDR3 extends over 14 amino acids. The CDR3 DNA reads TGTGCCAGCAGCCAAGAAAAGGGGCTCTTTGGCTACACCTTC. Protein: CASSQEKGLFGYTF.

V and J are TRBV19 and TRBJ2-3; D gene uncertain. CDR1 and CDR2 from the germline V gene are LNHDA and SQIVND (reference sequence). This CDR3 comprises 11 residues. Trimming removed 4 bases at V and 7 bases at J, with 6 bases between. CDR3 sequence: CASSNTNTQYF. Written as DNA, the CDR3 is TGTGCCAGTAGTAACACTAATACGCAGTATTTT.

This clone was counted a single time. The chain uses TRBV9 and TRBJ2-2; D is possibly TRBD1 (5 bases). V dropped 0 bases and J dropped 3 bases, with 6 bases sitting between them. The CDR3 consists of 14 residues. Germline lookup yields CDR1 SGDLS and CDR2 YYNGEE. The CDR3 nucleotides are TGTGCCAGCAGCGTAGAGGGGTACACCGGGGAGCTGTTTTTT. Its translation is CASSVEGYTGELFF.

This chain joins TRBV5-8 and TRBJ1-5; D remains unclear. V lost 2 bases to trimming and J lost 4 bases, with 7 bases between them. CDR1 is SGHTS, CDR2 YDEGEE, per germline. This CDR3 comprises 13 residues. CDR3 nucleotide sequence: TGTGCCAGCAGCTTCGCAATGAATCAGCCCCAGCATTTT. Protein: CASSFAMNQPQHF.

The chain couples TRBV7-9 to TRBJ1-2; 7 nucleotides line up with TRBD1. V lost 5 bases and J lost 5; bases outside the gene matches: 2. The germline V gene encodes CDR1 SEHNR and CDR2 FQNEAQ (reference sequence). The CDR3 is 12 residues long. The CDR3 protein is CASSRDRYGYTF. CDR3 nucleotides: TGTGCCAGCAGCAGGGACAGATATGGCTACACCTTC.

The chain joins TRBV30 to TRBJ1-2, with 7 positions matching TRBD1. CDR3 length: 15 residues. Germline loops: CDR1 GTSNPN, CDR2 SVGIG (reference sequence). V shed 3 bases and J 4 bases; nucleotides not matched to a gene: 11. The CDR3 DNA reads TGTGCCTGGAGGGCCGGCGCAGGGGGATTCTATGGCTACACCTTC. Translation gives CAWRAGAGGFYGYTF.

The chain uses TRBV28 and TRBJ1-3; 7 nucleotides match TRBD1. The CDR3 has 16 residues. Germline loops: CDR1 MDHEN, CDR2 SYDVKM. J gave up 2 bases and V 6 bases, and 10 bases lay outside the gene matches. CDR3 DNA sequence: TGTGCCAGCAGCTCCGGGACAGCAAGACCTGGAAACACCATATATTTT. Its translation: CASSSGTARPGNTIYF.

The chain recombines TRBV12-5 with TRBJ2-1; 10 positions match TRBD2. Germline CDR1 is LGHNT and CDR2 is FRNRAP. Trimming removed 0 bases from V and 3 bases from J; junction bases left unmatched: 5. This CDR3 has 17 amino acids. Here the CDR3 reads CASGLVAGGRNYNEQFF. The CDR3 bases are TGTGCTAGTGGTTTGGTAGCGGGAGGGCGTAACTACAATGAGCAGTTCTTC.

V is TRBV28 and J is TRBJ1-6, with 9 bases aligning to TRBD1. Unmatched junction bases numbered 10, after V lost 6 bases and J lost 13 bases. This CDR3 is 14 amino acids long. Germline V lookup: CDR1 MDHEN, CDR2 SYDVKM. CDR3 sequence: CASSPPGQGFPLHF. CDR3 bases: TGTGCCAGCAGCCCCCCGGGACAGGGTTTTCCCCTCCACTTT.

This chain uses TRBV21-1 with TRBJ1-5. TRBV21-1 is a documented pseudogene. The CDR3 spans 15 residues. The CDR3 coding sequence is TGTGCCAGCAGCAGTCGTGGGGGTTGCAATCAGCCCCAGCATTTT. It is translated as CASSSRGGCNQPQHF.

V is TRBV5-5 and J is TRBJ2-7; D call uncertain. Germline-derived CDR1 and CDR2 are SGHKS and YYEKEE (reference sequence). With 4 bases removed from V and 4 bases from J, the gap between germline ends came to 9 bases. This CDR3 has 12 amino acids. Written as DNA, the CDR3 is TGTGCCAGCAGCCAAGGAGCGTACGAGCAGTACTTC. Translating gives CASSQGAYEQYF.

The rearrangement links TRBV6-5 to TRBJ1-2, with a weak D call TRBD1 (5 bases). This CDR3 is built from 15 residues. V lost 6 bases to trimming and J lost 4 bases, with 18 bases between them. Germline CDR1 reads MNHEY; CDR2 reads SVGAGI. CDR3 DNA: TGTGCCAGCAGCGCCCGTTCCGGGGCCGGCTATGGCTACACCTTC. The encoded protein is CASSARSGAGYGYTF.